This TCR beta chain was captured by sequencing in a study of cytomegalovirus exposure and HLA in healthy donors. Study information: Unique TCR beta sequences numbering 117 million came from 150 million to 200 million T cells in an earlier analysis.

The ends were cut back, 4 bases at V and 9 bases at J, with 13 bases in the middle. The V gene's germline CDR1 is SEHNR and CDR2 FQNEAQ (reference sequence). This CDR3 is 12 amino acids long. PCR employed 60 Vbeta and 13 Jbeta primers. This table comes from immunoSEQ multiplex PCR, and its TCRdb copy is limited to in-frame clones, with some not included. The repertoire has roughly 150,000 clones, around three fifths of them found once; the top ten carry over 2.5%. The sample consisted of PBMCs. The rearrangement links TRBV7-9 to TRBJ2-7; D is unclear. This clonotype originated in a woman aged 25 to 45 in good health and CMV-seropositive. This CDR3 reads CASSSDFPVQYF. In nucleotides, the CDR3 is TGTGCCAGCAGCTCAGACTTCCCGGTGCAGTACTTC.